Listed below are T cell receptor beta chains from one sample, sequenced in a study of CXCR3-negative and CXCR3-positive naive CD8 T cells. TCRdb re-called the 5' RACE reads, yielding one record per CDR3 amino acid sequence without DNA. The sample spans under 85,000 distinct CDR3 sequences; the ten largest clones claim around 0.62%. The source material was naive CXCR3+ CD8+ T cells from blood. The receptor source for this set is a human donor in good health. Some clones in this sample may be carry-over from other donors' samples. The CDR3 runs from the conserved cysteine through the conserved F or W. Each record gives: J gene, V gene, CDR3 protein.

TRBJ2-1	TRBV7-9	CASSSPEVADYNEQFF
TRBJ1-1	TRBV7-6	CASSPELGQNTEAFF
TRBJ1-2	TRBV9	CASTETSQATFNYGYTF
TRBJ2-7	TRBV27	CASSYYRSSEQYF
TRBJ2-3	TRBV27	CASTWVRGGDTQYF
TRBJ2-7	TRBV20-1	CSARTLLGLAGGPYEQYF
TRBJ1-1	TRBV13	CASSFPTGGLTEAFF
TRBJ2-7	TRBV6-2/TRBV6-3	CASSPGSPYEQYF
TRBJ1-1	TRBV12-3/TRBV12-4	CASSLATSEAFF
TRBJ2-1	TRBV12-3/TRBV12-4	CASILGGNSLVDEQFF
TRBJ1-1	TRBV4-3	CASSQDLAGGRGITEAFF
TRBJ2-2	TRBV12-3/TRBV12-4	CASTWTGDGGELFF
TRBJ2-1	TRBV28	CASSSGSNEQFF
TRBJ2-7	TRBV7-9	CASSPDEMAGRHNVYEQYF
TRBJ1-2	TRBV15	CATSTSRTANGYTF
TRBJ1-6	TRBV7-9	CASSLAKQGATYNSPLHF
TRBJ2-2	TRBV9	CASSVELSGNTGELFF
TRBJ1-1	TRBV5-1	CDSSLDTGNTEAFF
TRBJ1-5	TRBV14	CASSSGGNQPQHF
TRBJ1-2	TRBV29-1	CSVDRAGGYAF
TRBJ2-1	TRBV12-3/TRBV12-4	CASSMERGSYNEQFF
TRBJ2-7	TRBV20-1	CSAREIGTSGGYEQYF
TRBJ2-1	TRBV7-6	CASSFLGGAGGANEQFF
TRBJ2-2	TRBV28	CASSPNPRRGSFPPSTGELFF
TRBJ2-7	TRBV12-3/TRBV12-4	CASSLYAGGLGEQYF
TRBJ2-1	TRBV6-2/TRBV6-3	CASSYSVGTGDANEQFF
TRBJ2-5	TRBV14	CASSHITSGSSGETQYF
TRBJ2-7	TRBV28	CASSLALEEIDEQYF
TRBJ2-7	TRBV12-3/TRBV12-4	CASSLHAQGGEQYF
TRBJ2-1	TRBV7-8	CASSKLGTGFFNEQFF
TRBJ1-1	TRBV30	CAWSGGNTEAFF
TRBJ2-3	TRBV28	CASSLVGTSGVTDTQYF
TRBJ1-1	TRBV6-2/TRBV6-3	CASSGQGSPNTEAFF
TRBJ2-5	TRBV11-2	CASSLDRGPAQTQYF
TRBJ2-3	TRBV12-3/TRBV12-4	CASSLALLPITDTQYF
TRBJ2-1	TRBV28	CASSFSRDEQFF
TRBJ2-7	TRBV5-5	CASSLNRLGIRDEQYF
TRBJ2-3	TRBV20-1	CSARDLAGGTDTQYF
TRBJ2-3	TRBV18	CASSPAGATDTQYF
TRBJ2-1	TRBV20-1	CSARWEAGYEQFF
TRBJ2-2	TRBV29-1	CSVRLGGELFF
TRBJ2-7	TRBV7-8	CASSFSSGAPTIYEQYF
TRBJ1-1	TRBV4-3	CASSQGPLKRTVEAFF
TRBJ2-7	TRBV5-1	CPSPNSVYEQYF
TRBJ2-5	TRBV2	CASSGLGQETQYF
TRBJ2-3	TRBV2	CASSPGGGADTQYF